A single T cell receptor beta chain is shown here with its context. Its target is not known. This specimen belongs to a study of T cell responses to AZD1222 COVID-19 vaccine. General study findings and limits: Clonal diversity was possibly underestimated, and white British individuals and females predominated among donors. Dominant at 160-218 and 743-854, vaccine-associated CD4 TCRs also spanned spike. Only a handful of AZD1222 recipients, more than 5 in all, had baseline seropositivity. With two AZD1222 doses given, Spike-specific TCR breadth and depth both rose.

Germline values: CDR1 SGHTS, CDR2 YDEGEE. CDR3 length: 15 amino acids. V was shortened by 0 bases and J by 0 bases, with 7 bases between the two germline ends. Sequencing used immunoSEQ multiplex PCR; TCRdb keeps in-frame clones, though not all of them. Found here are some 180,000 clones, roughly 92% of them singletons; the top ten hold approximately 4%. This chain connects TRBV5-8 to TRBJ1-3; TRBD1 is a possible D gene (5 bases). Sequenced here: peripheral blood, sampled 28 days after the second dose of the MenACWY control vaccine. The clonotype originates from an adult who received the MenACWY meningococcal vaccine as a control. The CDR3 loop is CASSLVRGSGNTIYF. CDR3 bases: TGTGCCAGCAGCTTGGTTAGGGGCTCTGGAAACACCATATATTTT.